The 11 T cell receptor beta chains given below trace back to one sample, sequenced in a study of blood T cell repertoires in COVID-19 (dated by TCRdb to 2018 to 2021). The library was made by the immunoSEQ multiplex PCR assay. The source is immuneACCESS, and TCRdb retained only in-frame sequences with V and J called. Part of the clones is not carried over; for the studies checked, unresolved V genes explain less than half of this, and the remainder is unexplained. The sample table contains roughly 140,000 clones; only one count was recorded for around 80% of them. The ten largest make up roughly 8.3% of the sample. Source material: peripheral blood. These receptors were taken from a woman older than 75 in a cohort sampled during active or convalescent COVID-19.

V usage is TRBV5-4 and J usage is TRBJ1-2, with D perhaps TRBD1 (6 bases). This CDR3 region has 14 residues. Germline lookup yields CDR1 SGHNT and CDR2 YYREEE (reference sequence). V shed 9 bases and J shed 3 bases, with 18 bases lying between them. CDR3 loop: CANSQGPDDYGYTF. The CDR3 DNA reads TGTGCCAACTCACAGGGCCCTGATGACTATGGCTACACCTTC.

This clone was recorded only once. The rearrangement joins TRBV6-6 to TRBJ2-5; 7 nucleotides match TRBD2. Germline V gives CDR1 MNHNY, CDR2 SVGAGI (reference sequence). This CDR3 spans 16 amino acids. J lost 2 bases, V lost 6 bases, and 12 bases had no gene match. The chain's CDR3 is CASRPQLAPLQETQYF. In DNA form, the CDR3 reads TGTGCCAGCAGACCCCAACTAGCGCCTTTGCAAGAGACCCAGTACTTC.

The chain links TRBV18 to TRBJ2-1; 9 positions match TRBD1. J gave up 10 bases and V 2 bases, and 9 bases lay outside the gene matches. CDR3 length: 15 residues. Per germline, CDR1 KGHSH and CDR2 LQKENI. CDR3 nucleotides: TGTGCCAGCTCACCAAGGGACAGGGATTCAAAGGAGCAGTTCTTC. Translating it yields CASSPRDRDSKEQFF.

The genes are TRBV7-9 and TRBJ2-7; possibly TRBD2 for D (5 bases). V lost 3 bases to trimming and J lost 6 bases, with 12 bases between them. There are 13 residues in the CDR3. Germline V lookup: CDR1 SEHNR, CDR2 FQNEAQ (reference sequence). CDR3 in DNA: TGTGCCAGCAGCTTCGGGAACGCGGTCGAGCAGTACGTC. This translates into CASSFGNAVEQYV.

The chain couples TRBV18 to TRBJ2-5; TRBD2 agrees at 8 bases. The junction had 12 bases not matched to a gene; V was cut back by 4 bases and J by 5 bases. Germline CDR1 is KGHSH and CDR2 is LQKENI. The CDR3 is 16 residues long. This CDR3 reads CASSLQSGGVSETQYF. The CDR3 DNA sequence: TGTGCCAGCTCACTTCAAAGCGGGGGAGTTTCGGAGACCCAGTACTTC. The full variable domain, in which reference TRBV18 and TRBJ2-5 provide the parts outside the CDR3, is NAGVMQNPRHLVRRRGQEARLRCSPMKGHSHVYWYRQLPEEGLKFMVYLQKENIIDESGMPKERFSAEFPKEGPSILRIQQVVRGDSAAYFCASSLQSGGVSETQYFGPGTRLLVL.

This clone was counted once. The chain couples TRBV2 to TRBJ2-7; 8 positions match TRBD2. The CDR3 has 17 residues. From germline, CDR1 is SNHLY and CDR2 FYNNEI. V lost 4 bases, J lost 2 bases, and 13 bases stayed unmatched. CDR3 loop: CASSVSLRGAATYEQYV. Here the CDR3 DNA reads TGTGCCAGCAGTGTGTCGTTGCGGGGGGCCGCCACCTACGAGCAGTACGTC.

This rearrangement joins TRBV19 to TRBJ1-1, with 10 bases matching TRBD1. The junction had 5 bases not matched to a gene; V was cut back by 5 bases and J by 2 bases. The CDR3 has 15 amino acids. The germline gives CDR1 LNHDA, CDR2 SQIVND (reference sequence). This CDR3 reads CASSDPTGGNTEAFF. For the CDR3, the DNA is TGTGCCAGTAGTGACCCGACAGGGGGCAACACTGAAGCTTTCTTT.

This chain joins TRBV11-2 and TRBJ1-1, with 8 bases aligning to TRBD1. Germline CDR1 SGHAT, CDR2 FQNNGV. CDR3 length equals 13 residues. V trimming: 0 bases; J trimming: 11 bases; junction bases outside the gene matches: 5. CDR3 sequence (DNA): TGTGCCAGCAGCTTAGACAGGGGGCGAAAGGCTTTCTTT. This codes for CASSLDRGRKAFF.

The chain is built from TRBV5-1 and TRBJ1-1; no definite D call. The CDR3 runs 14 residues. Trimming stripped 2 bases from V and 3 bases from J, with 11 bases between. Germline-derived CDR1 and CDR2 are SGHRS and YFSETQ. The CDR3 protein is CASSFGRRDTEAFF. CDR3 coding DNA: TGCGCCAGCAGCTTCGGGCGGCGGGACACTGAAGCTTTCTTT.

The chain recombines TRBV18 with TRBJ2-5, with a tentative D call TRBD2 (5 bases). The V gene lost 3 bases and the J gene lost 1 base, with 9 bases spanning the gap. The CDR3 runs to 14 residues. Germline V CDR1 and CDR2: KGHSH, LQKENI. CDR3 DNA: TGTGCCAGCTCACCGCGGACTTTCCAAGAGACCCAGTACTTC. Translating gives CASSPRTFQETQYF.

V usage is TRBV1 and J usage is TRBJ1-1; TRBD1, the table's D call, lacks a check against the DNA. TRBV1 is described as a pseudogene. This CDR3 has 18 residues. Written as DNA, the CDR3 is TGCACCAGCAGCCAAGAATGGGGGCGCTTGGAGTTGAACACTGAAGCTTTCTTT. This gives the protein CTSSQEWGRLELNTEAFF.